This entry is about one T cell receptor beta chain. Its antigen is unidentified. Deep was the level used in running the assay. The method was immunoSEQ multiplex PCR; TCRdb's version includes in-frame clones alone and lacks a portion of them. Of about 1.5 million clones listed, 95% to 99% are singletons. This specimen comes from a study of shared clonotypes between healthy human individuals. Study-level information: The composition of the donors was a couple of women and a few men aged 18 to 49. Notes on the study in general: Approximately 5% of naive CD4 clonotypes were shared across four donors.

Deletions cut 3 bases from V and 2 bases from J, with 5 bases between. The CDR3 is made up of 12 amino acids. Germline lookup yields CDR1 WSHSY and CDR2 SAAADI. This chain connects TRBV10-2 to TRBJ2-7; no clear D gene. The clonotype originates from a man aged 25 to 40 in good health. Sequenced input: naive CD4+ T cells sorted from blood. Subset denoted: CD45RA+ positively selected. CDR3 in DNA: TGCGCCAGCAGTGAAATCCCCTACGAGCAGTACTTC. Translation gives CASSEIPYEQYF.